These 19 T cell receptor beta chains originate from one sample sequenced in a study of blood T cell repertoires in COVID-19. TCRdb's table, derived via immunoSEQ multiplex PCR, lists solely in-frame clones and lacks some. The data contain a few hundred thousand clones, about nine tenths of them singletons. The sequencing input was peripheral blood. These receptors originate from a woman in her twenties or thirties who had recovered from COVID-19.

V and J are TRBV28 and TRBJ2-7; D not certain. V was clipped by 7 bases and J by 7 bases, with 14 bases between them. The CDR3 length is 12 residues. Per germline, CDR1 MDHEN and CDR2 SYDVKM. The CDR3 loop reads CASTLDSREQYF. The CDR3 DNA is TGTGCCAGCACCCTCGACTCGAGGGAGCAGTACTTC.

This clone was recorded many times. One end of the junction fails to match germline, which may point to a read error. The chain combines TRBV28 with TRBJ1-5; D call uncertain. This CDR3 is built from 11 residues. CDR1 is MDHEN and CDR2 is SYDVKM in the germline V gene. Here the CDR3 reads CASRSVQSQHF. DNA of the CDR3: TGTGCCAGCAGGTCCGTTCAGTCCCAGCATTTT.

The chain links TRBV6-5 to TRBJ1-2, with 9 nucleotides matching TRBD1. This CDR3 is built from 13 residues. Unmatched junction bases numbered 7, after V lost 6 bases and J lost 8 bases. Germline V CDR1 and CDR2: MNHEY, SVGAGI. The CDR3 here is CASSNRGRNGYTF. The CDR3 nucleotides are TGTGCCAGCAGCAACAGGGGGCGGAACGGCTACACCTTC.

The chain has TRBV10-3 and TRBJ2-7, with a possible D match to TRBD2 (5 bases). V gave up 11 bases and J gave up 3 bases, with 17 bases separating them. The CDR3 runs to 13 residues. Germline values: CDR1 ENHRY, CDR2 SYGVKD. The CDR3 DNA reads as TGTGCCTCCCGACTGACTGAGGGCTACGAGCAGTACTTC. This encodes CASRLTEGYEQYF.

This clone was recorded only once. The genes are TRBV28 and TRBJ2-5, with TRBD2 identical over 10 bases. The CDR3 consists of 14 residues. Germline CDR1 reads MDHEN; CDR2 reads SYDVKM. With V trimmed by 5 bases and J by 1 base, 1 base remained unmatched. This chain's CDR3 is CASSQRGGQETQYF. The CDR3, as DNA: TGTGCCAGCAGTCAGCGGGGGGGCCAAGAGACCCAGTACTTC.

This chain joins TRBV4-1 and TRBJ2-5; 16 positions match TRBD2. The CDR3 totals 18 residues. Trimming took 2 bases from V and 2 from J; bases not matched to a gene: 5. The V gene's germline CDR1 is MGHRA and CDR2 YSYEKL. The CDR3 loop is CASSQPGLAGGGQETQYF. As DNA, the CDR3 is TGCGCCAGCAGCCAACCGGGACTAGCGGGGGGGGGTCAAGAGACCCAGTACTTC.

V is TRBV9 and J is TRBJ2-2, with D hard to call. CDR1 and CDR2 from the germline V gene are SGDLS and YYNGEE. The germline V and J ends were trimmed by 0 bases and 0 bases, with 9 bases remaining between them. The CDR3 has 16 amino acids. The CDR3 region has the DNA TGTGCCAGCAGCGTAGGTGAGGCTACGAACACCGGGGAGCTGTTTTTT. Translating it yields CASSVGEATNTGELFF.

The genes are TRBV18 and TRBJ1-1; 8 bases align to TRBD1. CDR1 and CDR2 (germline): KGHSH, LQKENI. The CDR3 length is 15 residues. J was trimmed by 5 bases and V by 0 bases; bases with no gene match: 5. The CDR3 nucleotides read TGTGCCAGCTCACCACCGGACAGGGCAACTACTGAAGCTTTCTTT. Amino acids: CASSPPDRATTEAFF.

The V gene is TRBV2, the J gene TRBJ2-1, with a weak D call TRBD1 (6 bases). With 1 base removed from V and 0 bases from J, the gap between germline ends came to 19 bases. Germline V gene sequence: CDR1 SNHLY, CDR2 FYNNEI. There are 19 residues in the CDR3. The DNA for the CDR3 is TGTGCCAGCAGTGAAGTCGGAGGCAGGGGCCCAAGCTCCTACAATGAGCAGTTCTTC. It specifies CASSEVGGRGPSSYNEQFF.

The chain combines TRBV9 with TRBJ2-1; 12 nucleotides agree with TRBD2. CDR1 is SGDLS, CDR2 YYNGEE, per germline. The CDR3 is made up of 16 amino acids. The V gene end was trimmed by 3 bases and the J gene end by 4 bases; junction bases not matched to a gene: 5. In DNA form, the CDR3 reads TGTGCCAGCAGCGGAACGACTAGCGGGGGTTACAATGAGCAGTTCTTC. Translated: CASSGTTSGGYNEQFF.

The chain joins TRBV14 to TRBJ2-3; 8 nucleotides match TRBD1. Trimming at V came to 4 bases and at J to 4 bases, leaving 7 bases not matched to a gene. Germline assignment: CDR1 SGHDN and CDR2 FVKESK. The CDR3 is 15 amino acids. CDR3 sequence (DNA): TGTGCCAGCAGCCTAAGGACAGGGAAGGCAGATACGCAGTATTTT. Amino acid sequence: CASSLRTGKADTQYF.

V usage is TRBV19 and J usage is TRBJ2-7, with 7 bases fitting TRBD2. The CDR3 loop spans 13 amino acids. V shed 7 bases and J 5 bases; nucleotides not matched to a gene: 8. CDR1 is LNHDA and CDR2 is SQIVND in the germline V gene (reference sequence). The CDR3 coding sequence is TGTGCCAGTAAGCGGGACCCGGCCCACGAGCAGTACTTC. Protein sequence: CASKRDPAHEQYF.

This chain uses TRBV25-1 with TRBJ2-2; the D gene is possibly TRBD1 (6 bases). Trimming took 3 bases from V and 3 from J, leaving 17 bases between them. CDR3 length equals 17 residues. Germline lookup yields CDR1 MGHDK and CDR2 SYGVNS. This CDR3 reads CASSDSTGDLYTGELFF. CDR3 in DNA: TGTGCCAGCAGTGACTCGACAGGCGACCTTTACACCGGGGAGCTGTTTTTT.

The chain is built from TRBV28 and TRBJ1-4; D is undetermined. CDR1 and CDR2 from the germline V gene are MDHEN and SYDVKM. The CDR3 length is 15 residues. Trimming shortened V by 3 bases and J by 0 bases, and 8 bases separated the two germline ends. CDR3: CASSFLDATNEKLFF. In nucleotides, the CDR3 is TGTGCCAGCAGTTTCCTAGACGCAACTAATGAAAAACTGTTTTTT. Together with reference TRBV28 and TRBJ1-4, the CDR3 gives the full variable domain: DVKVTQSSRYLVKRTGEKVFLECVQDMDHENMFWYRQDPGLGLRLIYFSYDVKMKEKGDIPEGYSVSREKKERFSLILESASTNQTSMYLCASSFLDATNEKLFFGSGTQLSVL.

This chain uses TRBV5-4 with TRBJ1-6; 10 nucleotides line up with TRBD1. Trimming removed 3 bases from V and 8 bases from J; junction bases left unmatched: 5. The germline V gene encodes CDR1 SGHNT and CDR2 YYREEE (reference sequence). The CDR3 sequence is 15 residues long. CDR3 loop: CASSSAGTGDSPLHF. In DNA, the CDR3 is TGTGCCAGCAGCTCGGCCGGGACAGGGGATTCACCCCTCCACTTT.

The chain has TRBV25-1 and TRBJ2-3; weak D call: TRBD2 (7 bases). Trimming cost V 5 bases and J 1 base, with 13 bases left between them. Germline-derived CDR1 and CDR2 are MGHDK and SYGVNS. CDR3 length: 15 residues. CDR3 sequence reads: CASSPLGGRTDTQYF. CDR3 DNA: TGTGCCAGCAGTCCCCTCGGGGGGCGCACAGATACGCAGTATTTT.

This sequence joins TRBV5-1 and TRBJ1-4; TRBD1 aligns across 10 bases. Germline-derived CDR1 and CDR2 are SGHRS and YFSETQ. With V trimmed by 0 bases and J by 6 bases, 5 bases remained unmatched. CDR3 size: 16 residues. The CDR3 nucleotides read TGCGCCAGCAGCTTGGCCCCGGGACAGGGGTATGAAAAACTGTTTTTT. Its translation is CASSLAPGQGYEKLFF.

This rearrangement joins TRBV18 to TRBJ2-5, with a weak D call TRBD1 (5 bases). In germline, CDR1 is KGHSH, CDR2 LQKENI. CDR3 length: 14 amino acids. V lost 3 bases, J lost 4 bases, and 12 bases lay in between. CDR3 amino acids: CASSPGPLAETQYF. In nucleotides, the CDR3 is TGTGCCAGCTCACCGGGGCCCCTTGCAGAGACCCAGTACTTC.

This clone was found a few times. The rearrangement links TRBV6-5 to TRBJ1-5, with D unresolved. The CDR3 totals 14 residues. Trimming left V 2 bases short and J 5 bases short, with 10 bases between. Germline CDR1 and CDR2: MNHEY and SVGAGI. The CDR3 reads CASSYTGVYQPQHF. CDR3 coding DNA: TGTGCCAGCAGTTACACCGGAGTCTATCAGCCCCAGCATTTT.